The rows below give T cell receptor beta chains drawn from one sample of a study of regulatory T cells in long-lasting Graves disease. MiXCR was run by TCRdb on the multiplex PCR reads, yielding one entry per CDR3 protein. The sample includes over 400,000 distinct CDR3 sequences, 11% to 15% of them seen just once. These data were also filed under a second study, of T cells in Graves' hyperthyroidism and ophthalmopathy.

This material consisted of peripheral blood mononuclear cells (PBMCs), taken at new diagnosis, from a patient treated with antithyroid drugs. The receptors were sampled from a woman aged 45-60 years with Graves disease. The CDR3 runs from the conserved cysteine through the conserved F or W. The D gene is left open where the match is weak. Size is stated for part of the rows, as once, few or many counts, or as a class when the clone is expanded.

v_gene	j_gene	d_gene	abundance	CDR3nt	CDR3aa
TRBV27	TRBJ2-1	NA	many	TGTGCCAGCAGTTCCAGGGCGGGGTATCCCTACAATGAGCAGTTCTTC	CASSSRAGYPYNEQFF
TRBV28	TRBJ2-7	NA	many	TGTGCCAGCAGTTTCCCGGAAGAGCAGTACTTC	CASSFPEEQYF
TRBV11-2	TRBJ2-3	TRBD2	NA	TGTGCCAGCAGCTTATCGAGGGAGGGCGGCAGAGATACGCAGTATTTT	CASSLSREGGRDTQYF
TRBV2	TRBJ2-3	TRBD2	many	TGTGCCAGCAGGACCGGGACTACCCCAGATACGCAGTATTTT	CASRTGTTPDTQYF
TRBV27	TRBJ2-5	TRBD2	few	TGTGCCAGCAGTCGTCAGGAGACTAGCGGGAGGAAGGAGACCCAGTACTTC	CASSRQETSGRKETQYF
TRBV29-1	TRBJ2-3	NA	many	TGCAGCGTTGAAGGGACGGCAGATACGCAGTATTTT	CSVEGTADTQYF
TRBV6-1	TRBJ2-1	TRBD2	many	TGTGCCAGCAGTGGGGGGACTAGCTGGGGTAGCTCCTACAATGAGCAGTTCTTC	CASSGGTSWGSSYNEQFF
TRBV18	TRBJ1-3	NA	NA	TGTGCCAGCGCAGGGACTTCGGCAAGCACCATATATTTT	CASAGTSASTIYF
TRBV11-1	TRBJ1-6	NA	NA	TGTGCCAGCAGCCAACGGGAGGGAACGAATTCACCCCTCCACTTT	CASSQREGTNSPLHF
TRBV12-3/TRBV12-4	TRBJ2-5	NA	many	TGTGCCAGCAGTTCCTGGGTCGAGGAGACCCAGTACTTC	CASSSWVEETQYF
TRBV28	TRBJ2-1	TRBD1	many	TGTGCCAGCAGTTTATCAAAATGGGGACAGGACGACAATGAGCAGTTCTTC	CASSLSKWGQDDNEQFF
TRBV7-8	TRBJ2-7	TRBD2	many	TGTGCCAGCAGCTTAGTCGTTAGCGGGAGGGTCGGAAACGAGCAGTACTTC	CASSLVVSGRVGNEQYF
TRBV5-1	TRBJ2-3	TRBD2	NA	TGCGCCAGCAGCCCAAGCGGGGCAGGGACAGATACGCAGTATTTT	CASSPSGAGTDTQYF
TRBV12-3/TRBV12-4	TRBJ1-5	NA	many	TGTGCCAGCAGTCGAAGGGGCGCGGGCAATCAGCCCCAGCATTTT	CASSRRGAGNQPQHF
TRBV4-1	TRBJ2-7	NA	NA	TGCGCCAGCAGCCAAGAAATCCTCTACGAGCAGTACTTC	CASSQEILYEQYF
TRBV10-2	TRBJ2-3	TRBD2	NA	TGCGCCAGCAGTTTAGCGGGAGCCCCAGATACGCAGTATTTT	CASSLAGAPDTQYF
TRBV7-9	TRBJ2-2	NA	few	TGTGCCAGCAGCTTTACTATGAACCCGAACACCGGGGAGCTGTTTTTT	CASSFTMNPNTGELFF
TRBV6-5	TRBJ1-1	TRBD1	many	TGTGCCAGCAGTTACTCGACGGACAGGGAAGCTTTCTTT	CASSYSTDREAFF
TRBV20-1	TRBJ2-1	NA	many	TGCAGTGCTAGTGCCGTAGGGAGCTCCTACAATGAGCAGTTCTTC	CSASAVGSSYNEQFF
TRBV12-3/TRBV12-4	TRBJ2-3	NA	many	TGTGCCAGCAGTTTATTTAGCAGACCTAGCACAGATACGCAGTATTTT	CASSLFSRPSTDTQYF
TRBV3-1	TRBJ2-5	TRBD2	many	TGTGCCAGCAGCCAGTCGGGGGGAGAGACCCAGTACTTC	CASSQSGGETQYF
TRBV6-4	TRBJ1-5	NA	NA	TGTGCCAGCTCACGCCCCACAGGGCTCTATAGCAATCAGCCCCAGCATTTT	CASSRPTGLYSNQPQHF
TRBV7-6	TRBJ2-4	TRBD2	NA	TGTGCCAGCAGCCTCGGGACTAGCGGGATTAGTACGCAGTACTTC	CASSLGTSGISTQYF
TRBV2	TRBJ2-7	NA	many	TGTGCCAGCTCGGTCGATCAGGGAATGGAGCAGTACTTC	CASSVDQGMEQYF
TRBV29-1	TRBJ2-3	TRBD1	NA	TGCAGCGCCAGTAGGACAGGGTTTATTACGCAGTATTTT	CSASRTGFITQYF
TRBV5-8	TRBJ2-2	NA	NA	TGTGCCAGCCCGGAGGGGGCAGGGGCGCCATGGTCCACCGGGGAGCTGTTTTTT	CASPEGAGAPWSTGELFF
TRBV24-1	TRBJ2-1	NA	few	TGTGCCACCAGTGAAGGGACTCCCCTCAATGAGCAGTTCTTC	CATSEGTPLNEQFF
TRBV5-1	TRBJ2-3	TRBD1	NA	TGCGCCAGCAGCGTATACGAACAGGGGGATACGCAGTATTTT	CASSVYEQGDTQYF
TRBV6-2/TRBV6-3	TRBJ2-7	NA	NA	TGTGCCAGCAGTTACACCCAATCTGAGCAGTACTTC	CASSYTQSEQYF
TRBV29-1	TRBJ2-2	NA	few	TGCAGCGTTGAGGGGGGCCCTCGAACCGGGGAGCTGTTTTTT	CSVEGGPRTGELFF
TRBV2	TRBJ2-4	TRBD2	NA	TGTGCCAGCAGTGGAGGGTTAGCGGGAGTTAGAAACATTCAGTACTTC	CASSGGLAGVRNIQYF
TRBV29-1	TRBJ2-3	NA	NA	TGCAGCGTTACTATAGGGGATACGCAGTATTTT	CSVTIGDTQYF
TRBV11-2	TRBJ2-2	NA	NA	TGTGCCAGCAGCTCAGGAGGGCGTACCGGGGAGCTGTTTTTT	CASSSGGRTGELFF
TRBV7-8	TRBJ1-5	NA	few	TGTGCCAGCAGCTTAGTAGGGGACCGGGCGGGACAGCCCCAGCATTTT	CASSLVGDRAGQPQHF
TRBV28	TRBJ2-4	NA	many	TGTGCCAGCAGCGACGGTGGACGGCTACTAGCCAAAAACATTCAGTACTTC	CASSDGGRLLAKNIQYF
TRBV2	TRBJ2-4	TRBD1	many	TGTGCCAGCAGTGCTACACAGGGGGGCAGAAACATTCAGTACTTC	CASSATQGGRNIQYF
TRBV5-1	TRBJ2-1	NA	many	TGCGCCAGCAGTTGGGGGGACGAAAACAATGAGCAGTTCTTC	CASSWGDENNEQFF
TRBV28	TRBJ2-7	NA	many	TGTGCCAGCGTCACGGGAGCCCTCCAGAAGCAGTACTTC	CASVTGALQKQYF
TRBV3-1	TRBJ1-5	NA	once	TGTGCCGGCAGCCAGTTACAGGGACGCAATCAGCCCCAGCATTTT	CAGSQLQGRNQPQHF